The 30 T cell receptor beta chains in this list originate from one sample, sequenced in a study of blood T cell repertoires in COVID-19. Sequencing used immunoSEQ multiplex PCR; TCRdb keeps in-frame clones, though not all of them. The sample shows approximately 230,000 clones, just over 85% of them seen only once. The sample consisted of peripheral blood. These receptors were collected from a man aged 30 to 45 who had recovered from COVID-19.

This chain links TRBV25-1 with TRBJ1-4; D not resolved. The CDR3 runs 14 residues. The V gene's germline CDR1 is MGHDK and CDR2 SYGVNS. Trimming cost V 7 bases and J 2 bases, with 11 bases left between them. CDR3 sequence (DNA): TGTGCCAGCACCCCGGAGGAGACTAATGAAAAACTGTTTTTT. Amino acids: CASTPEETNEKLFF. Full variable domain (remainder filled in from reference TRBV25-1 and TRBJ1-4): EADIYQTPRYLVIGTGKKITLECSQTMGHDKMYWYQQDPGMELHLIHYSYGVNSTEKGDLSSESTVSRIRTEHFPLTLESARPSHTSQYLCASTPEETNEKLFFGSGTQLSVL.

The chain combines TRBV30 with TRBJ1-5; D is uncertain. Looked up from germline, CDR1 is GTSNPN and CDR2 is SVGIG (reference sequence). V was trimmed by 5 bases and J by 2 bases, leaving 10 bases between them. The CDR3 has 13 residues. The CDR3 loop reads CAWGGFGNQPQHF. The CDR3 DNA reads as TGTGCCTGGGGAGGTTTCGGCAATCAGCCCCAGCATTTT.

V is TRBV11-2 and J is TRBJ2-5; 7 bases line up with TRBD1. The CDR3 has 16 residues. From germline, CDR1 is SGHAT and CDR2 FQNNGV. Trimming cost V 4 bases and J 5 bases; bases outside gene matches: 13. The CDR3 nucleotides read TGTGCCAGCAGCTCGTTTGGGACAGCGGTTGGGGAGACCCAGTACTTC. Translated: CASSSFGTAVGETQYF. The complete variable domain, with remaining parts taken from reference TRBV11-2 and TRBJ2-5, reads EAGVAQSPRYKIIEKRQSVAFWCNPISGHATLYWYQQILGQGPKLLIQFQNNGVVDDSQLPKDRFSAERLKGVDSTLKIQPAKLEDSAVYLCASSSFGTAVGETQYFGPGTRLLVL.

The V call is TRBV10-3, the J call TRBJ2-2, with no clear D. V shed 6 bases and J shed 0 bases, with 5 bases lying between them. Germline lookup yields CDR1 ENHRY and CDR2 SYGVKD. The CDR3 covers 13 residues. The CDR3 DNA follows: TGTGCCATCAGACAGACGAACACCGGGGAGCTGTTTTTT. Amino acids: CAIRQTNTGELFF.

This clone was detected a few times. The J gene is TRBJ2-7, the V gene TRBV27, with 7 bases that match TRBD1. Germline V CDR1 and CDR2: MNHEY, SMNVEV (reference sequence). The CDR3 spans 17 residues. Losses at the gene ends were 0 bases for V and 5 bases for J; bases not matched to a gene: 13. CDR3 protein: CASSLSSGGTSVDEQYF. The CDR3 region has the DNA TGTGCCAGCAGTTTATCGTCAGGGGGTACGAGCGTCGACGAGCAGTACTTC.

V gene TRBV6-2 or TRBV6-3 combines with J gene TRBJ1-3; D is ambiguous. The CDR3 sequence is 15 residues long. Germline V gene data show CDR1 as MNHEY and CDR2 as SVGEGT. V lost 2 bases to trimming and J lost 0 bases, with 8 bases between them. Here the CDR3 reads CASSYAPRSGNTIYF. As DNA, the CDR3 is TGTGCCAGCAGTTACGCACCGCGCTCTGGAAACACCATATATTTT.

The CDR3 bases are TGTGCCAGCTCACGACGCGTGGGACAGGGGACCCACGAGCAGTACTTC. Translation gives CASSRRVGQGTHEQYF. The rearrangement links TRBV18 to TRBJ2-7; 10 nucleotides agree with TRBD1. The CDR3 is made up of 16 amino acids. Per germline, CDR1 KGHSH and CDR2 LQKENI. J lost 5 bases, V lost 4 bases, and 11 bases had no gene match.

The chain joins TRBV15 to TRBJ1-1; TRBD1 might be the D (5 bases). V was pared by 0 bases and J by 5 bases, with 10 bases between. The CDR3 covers 14 residues. CDR1 is LNHNV, CDR2 YYDKDF, per germline (reference sequence). CDR3: CATSRDLRVTEAFF. DNA for the CDR3: TGTGCCACCAGCAGAGATCTCAGGGTAACTGAAGCTTTCTTT.

This chain connects TRBV10-1 to TRBJ1-4; D gene unclear. In germline, CDR1 is WNHNN, CDR2 SYGVQD (reference sequence). This CDR3 region has 13 residues. V shed 3 bases and J shed 4 bases, with 6 bases lying between them. The CDR3 DNA reads TGCGCCAGCAGTGAAAACTTTAATGAAAAACTGTTTTTT. Translating it yields CASSENFNEKLFF.

This rearrangement joins TRBV6-5 to TRBJ1-2, with a possible D match to TRBD1 (6 bases). Trimming pared 0 bases from V and 4 bases from J, leaving 15 bases between. The germline V gene encodes CDR1 MNHEY and CDR2 SVGAGI. This CDR3 has 16 amino acids. DNA of the CDR3: TGTGCCAGCAGTTACTCCTTGGCAGGGGCTTCCTATGGCTACACCTTC. It yields the protein CASSYSLAGASYGYTF.

This clone appeared a single time. The chain combines TRBV12-5 with TRBJ1-5, with D possibly TRBD1 on 5 matching bases. Germline V gene sequence: CDR1 LGHNT, CDR2 FRNRAP. Trimming cost V 8 bases and J 4 bases, with 12 bases left between them. The CDR3 loop spans 13 amino acids. The CDR3 region is CASLGGGNQPQHF. The CDR3 DNA follows: TGTGCTAGTCTCGGGGGGGGAAATCAGCCCCAGCATTTT.

V usage is TRBV18 and J usage is TRBJ1-1; D is perhaps TRBD1 (5 bases). This CDR3 spans 12 amino acids. V was shortened by 6 bases and J by 5 bases, with 10 bases between the two germline ends. Germline values: CDR1 KGHSH, CDR2 LQKENI. CDR3 residues: CASSLRETEAFF. In DNA form, the CDR3 reads TGTGCCAGCTCCCTCAGGGAAACTGAAGCTTTCTTT.

This clone appeared once. The genes are TRBV3-1 (or the pseudogene TRBV3-2) and TRBJ2-5; possible D gene TRBD2, 6 bases. This CDR3 is 13 amino acids long. In germline, CDR1 is LGHDT, CDR2 YNNKEL (reference sequence). V was cut by 3 bases and J by 13 bases, with 18 bases left in between. Here the CDR3 reads CASSQGPLFGGYF. The CDR3 DNA reads as TGTGCCAGCAGCCAGGGTCCCCTCTTCGGGGGGTACTTC.

This chain uses TRBV24-1 with TRBJ2-5, with a possible D match to TRBD2 (6 bases). Trimming took off 3 bases at V and 5 bases at J, with 15 bases between the two ends. This CDR3 is built from 15 residues. The germline V gene encodes CDR1 KGHDR and CDR2 SFDVKD. CDR3 sequence (DNA): TGTGCCACCAGTGATCCCCGGGACTTCAGCGAGACCCAGTACTTC. Amino acids: CATSDPRDFSETQYF.

This clone was counted only a few times. J is TRBJ1-5 and V is TRBV3-1 (or the pseudogene TRBV3-2); tentative D call: TRBD1 (5 bases). Germline CDR1 LGHDT, CDR2 YNNKEL (reference sequence). The CDR3 has 16 residues. V lost 1 base to trimming and J lost 4 bases, with 14 bases between them. Here the CDR3 DNA reads TGTGCCAGCAGCCAAGCGACCACACGGGGGAATCAGCCCCAGCATTTT. It encodes CASSQATTRGNQPQHF.

The gene calls are TRBV7-9 and TRBJ1-1, with no clear D. Trimming shortened V by 5 bases and J by 1 base, and 11 bases separated the two germline ends. Germline CDR1 is SEHNR and CDR2 is FQNEAQ (reference sequence). CDR3 length: 14 amino acids. Here the CDR3 reads CASSKDVRNTEAFF. In nucleotides, the CDR3 is TGTGCCAGCAGCAAAGATGTCCGGAACACTGAAGCTTTCTTT.

The chain has TRBV5-6 and TRBJ2-3; TRBD2 matches at 12 bases. The CDR3 length is 17 residues. The germline V gene has CDR1 SGHDT and CDR2 YYEEEE. With V trimmed by 1 base and J by 7 bases, 10 bases remained unmatched. CDR3 sequence reads: CASSLSLLAGGGNTQYF. CDR3 in DNA: TGTGCCAGCAGCTTGTCCCTACTAGCGGGGGGCGGGAATACGCAGTATTTT. Complete variable domain (other parts from reference TRBV5-6 and TRBJ2-3): DAGVTQSPTHLIKTRGQQVTLRCSPKSGHDTVSWYQQALGQGPQFIFQYYEEEERQRGNFPDRFSGHQFPNYSSELNVNALLLGDSALYLCASSLSLLAGGGNTQYFGPGTRLTVL.

This chain links TRBV24-1 with TRBJ1-5, with a possible D match to TRBD1 (5 bases). Trimming took off 8 bases at V and 0 bases at J, with 16 bases between the two ends. There are 16 residues in the CDR3. Germline V gives CDR1 KGHDR, CDR2 SFDVKD. CDR3 bases: TGTGCCACCAAACAAGGGGTCTTTGGTAGCAATCAGCCCCAGCATTTT. Amino acids: CATKQGVFGSNQPQHF.

The J gene is TRBJ2-2, the V gene TRBV19; no definite D call. The ends were cut back, 3 bases at V and 5 bases at J, with 16 bases in the middle. The germline CDR1 and CDR2 sequences are LNHDA and SQIVND (reference sequence). The length of the CDR3 is 16 residues. The CDR3 region is CASSIPRGVWTGELFF. For the CDR3, the DNA is TGTGCCAGTAGTATTCCTCGCGGTGTGTGGACCGGGGAGCTGTTTTTT.

This clone was seen more than once but under ten times. The chain links TRBV27 to TRBJ2-7, with TRBD2 identical over 10 bases. Trimming took 0 bases from V and 4 from J; bases not matched to a gene: 9. The CDR3 runs to 17 residues. Germline CDR1 is MNHEY and CDR2 is SMNVEV (reference sequence). The DNA for the CDR3 is TGTGCCAGCAGTTTATCCAGCGGGGGGGCTTTAGGGTACGAGCAGTACTTC. It specifies CASSLSSGGALGYEQYF.

The rearrangement links TRBV5-4 to TRBJ2-3; 13 nucleotides match TRBD2. Germline CDR1 and CDR2: SGHNT and YYREEE (reference sequence). This CDR3 contains 16 residues. V lost 5 bases, J lost 5 bases, and 8 bases stayed unmatched. This CDR3 reads CASSQLAGGPVDTQYF. CDR3 bases: TGTGCCAGCAGTCAACTAGCGGGGGGGCCGGTAGATACGCAGTATTTT.

This chain uses TRBV5-4 with TRBJ2-2; 7 bases are shared with TRBD1. The CDR3 totals 16 residues. V lost 6 bases, J lost 0 bases, and 8 bases stayed unmatched. The germline V gene has CDR1 SGHNT and CDR2 YYREEE (reference sequence). The CDR3 here is CASNAQGPTNTGELFF. The CDR3 nucleotides read TGTGCCAGCAACGCACAGGGGCCAACGAACACCGGGGAGCTGTTTTTT. Using reference TRBV5-4 and TRBJ2-2 for the parts outside the CDR3, the full variable domain is ETGVTQSPTHLIKTRGQQVTLRCSSQSGHNTVSWYQQALGQGPQFIFQYYREEENGRGNFPPRFSGLQFPNYSSELNVNALELDDSALYLCASNAQGPTNTGELFFGEGSRLTVL.

J is TRBJ1-2 and V is TRBV4-1; no reliable D call. The V gene lost 3 bases and the J gene lost 5 bases, with 4 bases spanning the gap. CDR1 and CDR2 (germline): MGHRA, YSYEKL. This CDR3 spans 11 amino acids. This CDR3 reads CASSHHYGYTF. In DNA form, the CDR3 reads TGCGCCAGCAGCCATCATTATGGCTACACCTTC.

The V and J genes are TRBV6-2 or TRBV6-3 and TRBJ2-7; 7 nucleotides line up with TRBD1. Germline V gives CDR1 MNHEY, CDR2 SVGEGT. The CDR3 loop spans 13 amino acids. The V gene end was trimmed by 2 bases and the J gene end by 6 bases; junction bases not matched to a gene: 4. CDR3 loop: CASSYDRAGEQYF. The CDR3 DNA reads TGTGCCAGCAGTTACGACAGGGCGGGCGAGCAGTACTTC.

This clone was observed once. The chain combines TRBV21-1 with TRBJ2-3; the table's TRBD2 call for D was not verified on the DNA. TRBV21-1 is annotated as a pseudogene. There are 15 residues in the CDR3. The CDR3 region is CASIVAGGPVDTQYF. CDR3 DNA: TGTGCCAGCATCGTAGCGGGGGGGCCGGTAGATACGCAGTATTTT.

This sequence joins TRBV6-5 and TRBJ2-5; D may be TRBD2 (6 bases). Trimming pared 3 bases from V and 0 bases from J, leaving 11 bases between. The length of the CDR3 is 15 residues. Germline values: CDR1 MNHEY, CDR2 SVGAGI. CDR3 in amino acids: CASSYGGSNQETQYF. The CDR3, as DNA: TGTGCCAGCAGTTATGGGGGGTCAAACCAAGAGACCCAGTACTTC.

CDR3 sequence reads: CASSFSPGTDTQYF. The CDR3 DNA reads as TGTGCCAGCAGCTTTAGCCCTGGGACAGATACGCAGTATTTT. This chain links TRBV7-9 with TRBJ2-3; no clear D gene. CDR1 and CDR2 from the germline V gene are SEHNR and FQNEAQ (reference sequence). Trimming took off 3 bases at V and 3 bases at J, with 10 bases between the two ends. CDR3 size: 14 residues.

The CDR3 here is CASSLDFTRGADTQYF. The CDR3 coding sequence is TGTGCCAGCAGCTTGGACTTTACGCGGGGGGCAGATACGCAGTATTTT. The chain uses TRBV5-6 and TRBJ2-3; TRBD2 matches at 8 bases. Germline V CDR1 and CDR2: SGHDT, YYEEEE. V gave up 0 bases and J gave up 4 bases; unmatched junction bases: 7. The CDR3 sequence is 16 residues long.

The J gene is TRBJ1-1, the V gene TRBV7-6; 8 bases fit TRBD1. The germline V gene has CDR1 SGHVS and CDR2 FNYEAQ. This CDR3 region has 12 residues. The V and J ends lost 4 bases and 10 bases, in that order; junction bases with no gene match: 5. CDR3: CASSSDRVRAFF. CDR3 nucleotides: TGTGCCAGCAGCTCGGACAGGGTGAGAGCTTTCTTT.

This chain links TRBV7-9 with TRBJ2-3; the D is unclear. Trimming shortened V by 5 bases and J by 0 bases, and 6 bases separated the two germline ends. The CDR3 covers 13 residues. CDR1 is SEHNR, CDR2 FQNEAQ, per germline (reference sequence). The CDR3 DNA follows: TGTGCCAGCAGCCCCGTAAGCACAGATACGCAGTATTTT. Its translation: CASSPVSTDTQYF.